This is a list of T cell receptor beta chains from one sample in a study of blood T cell repertoires in COVID-19. The protocol was immunoSEQ multiplex PCR, while the TCRdb copy is restricted to in-frame clones and leaves out a portion. This sample carries around 260,000 clones, 84% of them seen once, and the ten largest clones take 4.2%. The sample comprised peripheral blood. Every receptor here comes from a man aged 55 to 70 with acute or convalescent COVID-19. Both conserved end residues are part of each CDR3. The D gene is left open where the match is weak. Clone size is shown for a subset of rows, as once, few, many or a class of expanded clone.

V gene: TRBV7-9
clone size: .
J gene: TRBJ2-2
D gene: TRBD2
CDR3 DNA: TGTGCCAGCAGCCTCCGGGCGGGAGGGCCCGGGGAGCTGTTTTTT
CDR3 protein: CASSLRAGGPGELFF

V gene: TRBV19
clone size: .
J gene: TRBJ2-2
D gene: .
CDR3 DNA: TGTGCCAGTAGTAAAGGCGGGACAGCCAACACCGGGGAGCTGTTTTTT
CDR3 protein: CASSKGGTANTGELFF

V gene: TRBV28
clone size: .
J gene: TRBJ1-2
D gene: .
CDR3 DNA: TGTGCCAGCAGTCCGCTGCAGGAGGGAGTGTATGGCTACACCTTC
CDR3 protein: CASSPLQEGVYGYTF

V gene: TRBV13
clone size: .
J gene: TRBJ1-3
D gene: TRBD1
CDR3 DNA: TGTGCCAGCAGCCAGGGGGGCTCGGGAAACACCATATATTTT
CDR3 protein: CASSQGGSGNTIYF

V gene: TRBV30
clone size: .
J gene: TRBJ2-7
D gene: .
CDR3 DNA: TGTGCCTGGAGTGTACTCTACGAGCAGTACTTC
CDR3 protein: CAWSVLYEQYF

V gene: TRBV7-3
clone size: .
J gene: TRBJ2-3
D gene: .
CDR3 DNA: TGTGCCAGCAGCTTTAGCCCCAGAGAGACGCAGTATTTT
CDR3 protein: CASSFSPRETQYF

V gene: TRBV19
clone size: .
J gene: TRBJ2-7
D gene: TRBD2
CDR3 DNA: TGTGCCAGTAGTACCTACGGGACTAGCGACGGAGGGCAGTACTTC
CDR3 protein: CASSTYGTSDGGQYF

V gene: TRBV4-3
clone size: .
J gene: TRBJ1-2
D gene: TRBD1
CDR3 DNA: TGCGCCAGCAGCCTTCAAACAGGGGCAGAACCCTATGGCTACACCTTC
CDR3 protein: CASSLQTGAEPYGYTF

V gene: TRBV28
clone size: .
J gene: TRBJ1-2
D gene: .
CDR3 DNA: TGTGCCAGCAGTTCGACAGGCCTCTATGGCTACACCTTC
CDR3 protein: CASSSTGLYGYTF

V gene: TRBV7-2
clone size: .
J gene: TRBJ2-7
D gene: TRBD1
CDR3 DNA: TGTGCCAGCAGCTTAGGGGGGACAGGGGGCGACGAGCAGTACTTC
CDR3 protein: CASSLGGTGGDEQYF

V gene: TRBV6-2/TRBV6-3
clone size: .
J gene: TRBJ2-3
D gene: TRBD1
CDR3 DNA: TGTGCCAGCAGTCACCCGGTTCCCGGGACAGGGGTCTCCCCGCAGTATTTT
CDR3 protein: CASSHPVPGTGVSPQYF

V gene: TRBV28
clone size: .
J gene: TRBJ2-6
D gene: TRBD1
CDR3 DNA: TGTGCCAGCAGGAGACAGGGATCTGGGGCCAACGTCCTGACTTTC
CDR3 protein: CASRRQGSGANVLTF

V gene: TRBV10-2
clone size: .
J gene: TRBJ2-7
D gene: .
CDR3 DNA: TGCGCCAGCACTGGAGGGACGGATTTAATCCGCGAGCAGTACTTC
CDR3 protein: CASTGGTDLIREQYF

V gene: TRBV19
clone size: .
J gene: TRBJ2-5
D gene: TRBD1
CDR3 DNA: TGTGCCAGTAGTATTGGGACAGGGCGATTCCCCGCCGAGACCCAGTACTTC
CDR3 protein: CASSIGTGRFPAETQYF

V gene: TRBV27
clone size: .
J gene: TRBJ2-7
D gene: .
CDR3 DNA: TGTGCCAGCAGACCGTCAGGGGCCTACGAGCAGTACTTC
CDR3 protein: CASRPSGAYEQYF

V gene: TRBV11-1
clone size: .
J gene: TRBJ2-2
D gene: TRBD1
CDR3 DNA: TGTGCCAGCAGCCAGGGACAGGGGAGGACCGGGGAGCTGTTTTTT
CDR3 protein: CASSQGQGRTGELFF

V gene: TRBV28
clone size: .
J gene: TRBJ2-7
D gene: TRBD1
CDR3 DNA: TGTGCCAGCAGCACTGGGACAGGGCGCCCCTACGAGCAGTACTTC
CDR3 protein: CASSTGTGRPYEQYF

V gene: TRBV3-1/TRBV3-2
clone size: .
J gene: TRBJ2-3
D gene: .
CDR3 DNA: TGTGCCAGCAGCCCTGAGAGGCGGGATACGCAGTATTTT
CDR3 protein: CASSPERRDTQYF

V gene: TRBV19
clone size: .
J gene: TRBJ1-4
D gene: .
CDR3 DNA: TGTGCCAGTAGTATAGATCATGCGGATGAAAAACTGTTTTTT
CDR3 protein: CASSIDHADEKLFF

V gene: TRBV19
clone size: .
J gene: TRBJ1-5
D gene: .
CDR3 DNA: TGTGCCAGTAGTACGTCGCGGCTACAGCCCCAGCATTTT
CDR3 protein: CASSTSRLQPQHF

V gene: TRBV7-9
clone size: .
J gene: TRBJ2-5
D gene: TRBD2
CDR3 DNA: TGTGCCAGCAGCTCCCCCATAGGAGCGGGGGAGACCCAGTACTTC
CDR3 protein: CASSSPIGAGETQYF

V gene: TRBV9
clone size: .
J gene: TRBJ2-3
D gene: .
CDR3 DNA: TGTGCCAGCAGCCCACAGGTAGCAGATACGCAGTATTTT
CDR3 protein: CASSPQVADTQYF

V gene: TRBV9
clone size: .
J gene: TRBJ2-5
D gene: .
CDR3 DNA: TGTGCCAGCAGCGTAGGAGGTAGCACGGAGACCCAGTACTTC
CDR3 protein: CASSVGGSTETQYF

V gene: TRBV4-1
clone size: .
J gene: TRBJ1-1
D gene: .
CDR3 DNA: TGCGCCAGCAGCCAAGGTGGGAGAATGAACACTGAAGCTTTCTTT
CDR3 protein: CASSQGGRMNTEAFF

V gene: TRBV9
clone size: few
J gene: TRBJ1-1
D gene: .
CDR3 DNA: TGTGCCAGCAGCGTAGGGGGCAGAAACACTGAAGCTTTCTTT
CDR3 protein: CASSVGGRNTEAFF

V gene: TRBV4-3
clone size: .
J gene: TRBJ2-1
D gene: TRBD2
CDR3 DNA: TGCGCCAGCAGCCAAGATTTCGGGAGGGCCGACAATGAGCAGTTCTTC
CDR3 protein: CASSQDFGRADNEQFF